Listed below are T cell receptor beta chains from one sample, sequenced in a study of regulatory T cells in long-lasting Graves disease. In TCRdb, the multiplex PCR reads were re-called with MiXCR into one record per CDR3 protein. Seen here are about 430,000 distinct CDR3 sequences, approximately 15% observed once, and the top ten hold approximately 7.8%. The data were also submitted as part of a second study, on T cells in Graves' hyperthyroidism and ophthalmopathy.

This specimen consisted of peripheral blood mononuclear cells (PBMCs), obtained at new diagnosis, from a patient treated with antithyroid drugs. Source of these receptors: a woman aged 40 to 55 with Graves disease. Each CDR3 is given with its conserved first and last residue. A D gene is named only where the DNA matches it firmly. Some rows have no size entry. The others give once, few or many, or a class for an expanded clone.

clone size: many
D gene: TRBD1
J gene: TRBJ2-7
V gene: TRBV27
CDR3 DNA: TGTGCCAGCAGTCGGGGACAGTCGACCTCCTACGAGCAGTACTTC
CDR3 protein: CASSRGQSTSYEQYF

clone size: -
D gene: TRBD2
J gene: TRBJ2-6
V gene: TRBV7-3
CDR3 DNA: TGTGCCAGCAGCTTAACGGCGAGCGGGGCAAGCTCTGGGGCCAACGTCCTGACTTTC
CDR3 protein: CASSLTASGASSGANVLTF

clone size: many
D gene: -
J gene: TRBJ2-5
V gene: TRBV2
CDR3 DNA: TGTGCCAGCACGGGTCAGGGCCAAGAGACCCAGTACTTC
CDR3 protein: CASTGQGQETQYF

clone size: many
D gene: -
J gene: TRBJ2-1
V gene: TRBV7-3
CDR3 DNA: TGTGCCAGCAGCTTACCTCCTGGTGAGCAGTTCTTC
CDR3 protein: CASSLPPGEQFF

clone size: -
D gene: TRBD1
J gene: TRBJ1-5
V gene: TRBV5-6
CDR3 DNA: TGTGCCAGCAGCTTTGGACAGGGGGTAGAACAGCCCCAGCATTTT
CDR3 protein: CASSFGQGVEQPQHF

clone size: many
D gene: TRBD1
J gene: TRBJ1-4
V gene: TRBV3-1
CDR3 DNA: TGTGCCAGCAGCCAAGGCGTAGGACAGGGTGGCGAAAAACTGTTTTTT
CDR3 protein: CASSQGVGQGGEKLFF

clone size: few
D gene: TRBD1
J gene: TRBJ2-2
V gene: TRBV6-1
CDR3 DNA: TGTGCCAGCAGTGAAGATTTGTGGACAGGGGAATTCGCGGGGACCGGGGAGCTGTTTTTT
CDR3 protein: CASSEDLWTGEFAGTGELFF

clone size: many
D gene: -
J gene: TRBJ1-5
V gene: TRBV7-8
CDR3 DNA: TGTGCCAGCAGGGACCACTTGGGGACGAAAAATCAGCCCCAGCATTTT
CDR3 protein: CASRDHLGTKNQPQHF

clone size: -
D gene: -
J gene: TRBJ2-6
V gene: TRBV19
CDR3 DNA: TGTGCCAGTAGTACCGGGACTGGTGGGGCCAACGTCCTGACTTTC
CDR3 protein: CASSTGTGGANVLTF

clone size: few
D gene: TRBD2
J gene: TRBJ2-3
V gene: TRBV10-3
CDR3 DNA: TGTGCCATCAGTGAGGGACTAGGAACAGATACGCAGTATTTT
CDR3 protein: CAISEGLGTDTQYF

clone size: -
D gene: -
J gene: TRBJ1-5
V gene: TRBV9
CDR3 DNA: TGTGCCAGCAGTTTCGATTCGGGGGATCAGCCCCAGCATTTT
CDR3 protein: CASSFDSGDQPQHF

clone size: many
D gene: TRBD1
J gene: TRBJ2-7
V gene: TRBV2
CDR3 DNA: TGTGCCAGCAGTTCTACCGGACAGGGGGGACTCTTTGCATACGAGCAGTACTTC
CDR3 protein: CASSSTGQGGLFAYEQYF

clone size: many
D gene: -
J gene: TRBJ2-2
V gene: TRBV7-2
CDR3 DNA: TGTGCCAGCAGCGGGAGGACAGCCAACACCGGGGAGCTGTTTTTT
CDR3 protein: CASSGRTANTGELFF

clone size: -
D gene: -
J gene: TRBJ2-7
V gene: TRBV7-2
CDR3 DNA: TGTGCCAGCAGCTTTGTCCTCGGGCAGGGCTACGAGCAGTACTTC
CDR3 protein: CASSFVLGQGYEQYF

clone size: many
D gene: -
J gene: TRBJ2-4
V gene: TRBV7-2
CDR3 DNA: TGTGCCAGCAGCTTAGCGCGCTGGGGTGGGGCCAAAAACATTCAGTACTTC
CDR3 protein: CASSLARWGGAKNIQYF

clone size: many
D gene: -
J gene: TRBJ2-7
V gene: TRBV28
CDR3 DNA: TGTGCCAGCAGTTTTCAGGACAGGGAGGGCCACGAGCAGTACTTC
CDR3 protein: CASSFQDREGHEQYF

clone size: many
D gene: -
J gene: TRBJ2-1
V gene: TRBV7-9
CDR3 DNA: TGTGCCAGCAGCCCCCAGGACCAAGAGCAGTTCTTC
CDR3 protein: CASSPQDQEQFF

clone size: -
D gene: TRBD1
J gene: TRBJ2-3
V gene: TRBV28
CDR3 DNA: TGTGCCAGCAGTTCCATGGCAGGGGCAGGGGGCGGCACAGATACGCAGTATTTT
CDR3 protein: CASSSMAGAGGGTDTQYF

clone size: -
D gene: TRBD1
J gene: TRBJ2-1
V gene: TRBV19
CDR3 DNA: TGTGCCAGTAGTCCGACAGGGTGGGACAATGAGCAGTTCTTC
CDR3 protein: CASSPTGWDNEQFF

clone size: -
D gene: -
J gene: TRBJ2-1
V gene: TRBV27
CDR3 DNA: TGTGCCAGCAGTGAAGGGGGAGGGATTAGAATTTTGGTAAATGAGCAGTTCTTC
CDR3 protein: CASSEGGGIRILVNEQFF

clone size: -
D gene: TRBD2
J gene: TRBJ2-1
V gene: TRBV4-1
CDR3 DNA: TGCGCCAGCAGCCCACGGGCTAGCGGGAGGATGGATGAGCAGTTCTTC
CDR3 protein: CASSPRASGRMDEQFF

clone size: many
D gene: TRBD2
J gene: TRBJ2-1
V gene: TRBV24-1
CDR3 DNA: TGTGCCACCAAGTCATCGGGAGGGTCGGGTGAGCAGTTCTTC
CDR3 protein: CATKSSGGSGEQFF